The sequence of this TCR beta chain was determined in a study of shared clonotypes between healthy human individuals. In the study overall: Donors, aged 18 to 49, were two women and three men.

Regarding this clone: Its antigen is unknown.

Produced via immunoSEQ multiplex PCR; TCRdb's table is partial and in-frame only. This table holds around 2,000,000 clones, around 95% found once. Study results and limitations: Compared with memory subsets, naive subsets generally had larger estimated richness.

Germline V gene lookup returns CDR1 SGDLS and CDR2 YYNGEE. V lost 4 bases to trimming and J lost 7 bases, with 15 bases between them. There are 15 residues in the CDR3. Sequences were obtained from naive CD4+ T cells sorted from blood. Subset reported: CD45RA+ positively selected. The clonotype was recovered from a man in his late teens or twenties in good health. V is TRBV9 and J is TRBJ1-6, with a possible D match to TRBD1 (5 bases). The CDR3: CASSPEGSWNSPLHF. CDR3 in DNA: TGTGCCAGCAGCCCCGAGGGGAGCTGGAATTCACCCCTCCACTTT.